These 23 T cell receptor beta chains came from one sample sequenced in a study of blood T cell repertoires in COVID-19. TCRdb's table, derived via immunoSEQ multiplex PCR, lists solely in-frame clones and lacks some. The top ten hold around 1% of the sample, which has more than 150,000 clones, about 86% seen once. The specimen was peripheral blood. Every receptor here comes from a young woman who had recovered from COVID-19.

This clone is a singleton in its sample. The rearrangement uses TRBV5-1 and TRBJ1-2, with 8 nucleotides matching TRBD1. The CDR3 sequence is 14 residues long. Germline CDR1 is SGHRS and CDR2 is YFSETQ. The trim removed 4 bases at V and 7 bases at J, leaving 9 bases unmatched. The chain's CDR3 is CASSATGGKLGYTF. The CDR3 nucleotides are TGCGCCAGCAGCGCTACAGGGGGAAAACTTGGCTACACCTTC.

The V call is TRBV7-8, the J call TRBJ2-5; D is undetermined. Trimming cost V 7 bases and J 9 bases, with 21 bases left between them. Looked up from germline, CDR1 is SGHVS and CDR2 is FQNEAQ. The CDR3 totals 14 residues. The CDR3 loop reads CASNTLVPGWAQYF. The DNA of the CDR3 is TGTGCCAGCAACACTCTAGTCCCCGGTTGGGCCCAGTACTTC.

The chain joins TRBV6-4 to TRBJ2-2; tentatively, D is TRBD1 (5 bases). Trimming left V 2 bases short and J 5 bases short, with 6 bases between. CDR3 length equals 13 residues. The germline CDR1 and CDR2 sequences are MRHNA and SNTAGT. The CDR3, as DNA: TGTGCCAGCAGTGACAGGGGAACCGGGGAGCTGTTTTTT. It encodes CASSDRGTGELFF.

This clone was seen a handful of times. The gene calls are TRBV11-2 and TRBJ2-7; D is undetermined. This CDR3 has 14 amino acids. V was clipped by 0 bases and J by 2 bases, with 8 bases between them. The germline gives CDR1 SGHAT, CDR2 FQNNGV. The CDR3 protein is CASSLETFPYEQYV. The DNA for the CDR3 is TGTGCCAGCAGCTTAGAAACTTTCCCCTACGAGCAGTACGTC.

This rearrangement joins TRBV6-2 or TRBV6-3 to TRBJ2-5; 7 bases align to TRBD2. The CDR3 consists of 14 residues. Germline V gene sequence: CDR1 MNHEY, CDR2 SVGEGT. V lost 6 bases and J lost 3; bases outside the gene matches: 7. The CDR3: CASSRGGGEETQYF. In nucleotides, the CDR3 is TGTGCCAGCAGCCGTGGGGGGGGAGAAGAGACCCAGTACTTC.

This chain connects TRBV11-2 to TRBJ1-2, with unresolved D. The CDR3 length is 12 residues. Trimming removed 6 bases at V and 6 bases at J, with 11 bases between. CDR1 is SGHAT and CDR2 is FQNNGV in the germline V gene. CDR3 coding DNA: TGTGCCAGCAGGCGGCTCTTTGATGGCTACACCTTC. Protein: CASRRLFDGYTF. The full variable domain, completed using reference TRBV11-2 and TRBJ1-2, is EAGVAQSPRYKIIEKRQSVAFWCNPISGHATLYWYQQILGQGPKLLIQFQNNGVVDDSQLPKDRFSAERLKGVDSTLKIQPAKLEDSAVYLCASRRLFDGYTFGSGTRLTVV.

The V call is TRBV5-1, the J call TRBJ2-2; D unclear. The V gene lost 1 base and the J gene lost 5 bases, with 6 bases spanning the gap. The germline CDR1 and CDR2 sequences are SGHRS and YFSETQ. CDR3 length equals 13 residues. CDR3 sequence (DNA): TGCGCCAGCAGCTTGTTAGAAACCGGGGAGCTGTTTTTT. Translation gives CASSLLETGELFF.

This chain uses TRBV4-1 with TRBJ2-5; D perhaps matches TRBD1 (5 bases). This CDR3 has 15 amino acids. V gave up 1 base and J gave up 0 bases, with 9 bases separating them. CDR1 MGHRA and CDR2 YSYEKL come from the germline V gene. The CDR3 spells CASSQGPGHQETQYF. As DNA, the CDR3 is TGCGCCAGCAGCCAAGGCCCAGGGCACCAAGAGACCCAGTACTTC.

The count of this clone is one. The chain combines TRBV4-1 with TRBJ2-7; 8 bases are shared with TRBD1. The CDR3 runs 14 residues. From germline, CDR1 is MGHRA and CDR2 YSYEKL. The V and J ends lost 4 bases and 2 bases, in that order; junction bases with no gene match: 4. The CDR3 DNA sequence: TGCGCCAGCAGCCGCGACAGGGGCACCTACGAGCAGTACTTC. Amino acid sequence: CASSRDRGTYEQYF.

V gene TRBV7-9 combines with J gene TRBJ2-2, with 9 bases matching TRBD1. The germline gives CDR1 SEHNR, CDR2 FQNEAQ (reference sequence). This CDR3 is built from 16 residues. Unmatched junction bases numbered 9, after V lost 5 bases and J lost 5 bases. The CDR3 DNA is TGTGCCAGCAGCCCACCGGGACAGGGACTTACCGGGGAGCTGTTTTTT. This encodes CASSPPGQGLTGELFF.

V and J are TRBV18 and TRBJ1-2; 7 nucleotides agree with TRBD1. Germline V gene lookup returns CDR1 KGHSH and CDR2 LQKENI. The ends lost 4 bases at V and 4 bases at J; junction bases unmatched: 9. There are 15 residues in the CDR3. CDR3 amino acids: CASSRGTEGFYGYTF. The CDR3 DNA is TGTGCCAGCTCACGAGGGACAGAAGGATTCTATGGCTACACCTTC.

The chain recombines TRBV2 with TRBJ2-7; 13 positions agree with TRBD2. This CDR3 has 15 residues. The V segment lost 1 base and the J segment 3 bases; nucleotides outside the gene matches: 0. Per the germline V gene, CDR1 is SNHLY and CDR2 is FYNNEI. The CDR3 DNA is TGTGCCAGCAGTGAAGGGACTAGCGGGAGCTACGAGCAGTACGTC. Protein: CASSEGTSGSYEQYV.

The chain carries TRBV28 and TRBJ2-7; unclear D gene. The CDR3 extends over 12 amino acids. V shed 6 bases and J shed 4 bases, with 10 bases lying between them. Germline V CDR1 and CDR2: MDHEN, SYDVKM. Here the CDR3 reads CASSAPGYEQYV. The CDR3 coding sequence is TGTGCCAGCAGCGCCCCGGGTTACGAGCAGTACGTC.

The chain is built from TRBV7-2 and TRBJ2-7; TRBD1 is a possible D gene (7 bases). The CDR3 is 13 amino acids. CDR1 and CDR2 (germline): SGHTA, FQGNSA. V was pared by 1 base and J by 7 bases, with 11 bases between. This CDR3 reads CASSLEGAGEQYF. DNA for the CDR3: TGTGCCAGCAGCTTAGAGGGGGCGGGGGAGCAGTACTTC.

The chain links TRBV6-5 to TRBJ1-4; the D gene is possibly TRBD1 (6 bases). CDR3 length: 13 residues. Trimming took off 6 bases at V and 11 bases at J, with 16 bases between the two ends. Germline V lookup: CDR1 MNHEY, CDR2 SVGAGI. The CDR3 sequence: CASRKTGIKKLFF. CDR3 sequence (DNA): TGTGCCAGCAGAAAAACAGGGATAAAGAAACTGTTTTTT.

The chain is built from TRBV6-4 and TRBJ2-2, with TRBD2 matching 7 bases. Germline CDR1 reads MRHNA; CDR2 reads SNTAGT. Germline trimming cut 5 bases from V and 4 bases from J; bases unmatched to any gene: 10. The CDR3 totals 16 residues. DNA of the CDR3: TGTGCCAGCAGTCCCTCGGGGGAGGGGATCACCGGGGAGCTGTTTTTT. Amino acid sequence: CASSPSGEGITGELFF.

This clone was seen a single time. CDR3 sequence reads: CASSLYRDIGAFF. The CDR3 DNA follows: TGTGCCAGCAGTCTATACCGGGACATAGGAGCTTTCTTT. This chain joins TRBV12-3 or TRBV12-4 and TRBJ1-1; D is possibly TRBD1 (6 bases). The CDR3 is made up of 13 amino acids. The V end was cut by 5 bases, the J end by 10 bases, with 17 bases between.

J is TRBJ2-4 and V is TRBV7-8, with D unclear. Germline CDR1 SGHVS, CDR2 FQNEAQ. Deletions cut 5 bases from V and 0 bases from J, with 20 bases between. The CDR3 spans 18 residues. The CDR3 region is CASSPEVIQMLAKNIQYF. The CDR3 DNA reads as TGTGCCAGCAGCCCAGAGGTGATCCAAATGCTAGCCAAAAACATTCAGTACTTC. Supplemented by reference TRBV7-8 and TRBJ2-4, the full variable domain reads GAGVSQSPRYKVAKRGQDVALRCDPISGHVSLFWYQQALGQGPEFLTYFQNEAQLDKSGLPSDRFFAERPEGSVSTLKIQRTQQEDSAVYLCASSPEVIQMLAKNIQYFGAGTRLSVL.

V gene TRBV27 combines with J gene TRBJ2-2, with 7 bases aligning to TRBD2. CDR3 size: 16 residues. The ends lost 8 bases at V and 2 bases at J; junction bases unmatched: 11. The germline gives CDR1 MNHEY, CDR2 SMNVEV (reference sequence). CDR3 in amino acids: CASGAETSFNTGELFF. CDR3 sequence (DNA): TGTGCCAGCGGAGCCGAGACTAGCTTTAACACCGGGGAGCTGTTTTTT.

The chain's CDR3 is CASSQETRYQETQYF. CDR3 DNA sequence: TGCGCCAGCAGCCAAGAAACTAGGTACCAAGAGACCCAGTACTTC. The chain joins TRBV4-3 to TRBJ2-5; perhaps TRBD2 as D (5 bases). This CDR3 comprises 15 residues. CDR1 LGHNA and CDR2 YSLEER come from the germline V gene. Trimming cost V 0 bases and J 0 bases, with 8 bases left between them.

This chain links TRBV6-5 with TRBJ2-7, with D perhaps TRBD2 (5 bases). The germline CDR1 and CDR2 sequences are MNHEY and SVGAGI. The CDR3 contains 12 residues. Deletions cut 8 bases from V and 0 bases from J, with 8 bases between. The CDR3 loop is CASHGSSYEQYV. CDR3 nucleotide sequence: TGTGCCAGCCATGGGAGCTCCTACGAGCAGTACGTC.

The V call is TRBV7-9, the J call TRBJ1-1, with D perhaps matching TRBD1 (5 bases). Trimming took off 2 bases at V and 12 bases at J, with 13 bases between the two ends. The germline gives CDR1 SEHNR, CDR2 FQNEAQ (reference sequence). The CDR3 has 12 residues. The CDR3 region has the DNA TGTGCCAGCAGCTTATACGGGGGGAGCCCTTTCTTT. This gives the protein CASSLYGGSPFF.

This chain joins TRBV4-1 and TRBJ1-6, with D tentatively TRBD1 (6 bases). The CDR3 totals 16 residues. V lost 1 base and J lost 14, with 21 bases in between. Per germline, CDR1 MGHRA and CDR2 YSYEKL. Here the CDR3 DNA reads TGCGCCAGCAGCCAAGTGAGTGCCAGGGGAAGAGGGTCCCTCCACTTT. Amino acids: CASSQVSARGRGSLHF.